The 10 T cell receptor beta chains presented below share a single source sample, sequenced in a study of cytomegalovirus exposure and HLA in healthy donors. With 60 Vbeta and 13 Jbeta primers, the PCR was carried out. Assay used: immunoSEQ multiplex PCR; TCRdb lists only in-frame clones, some missing. The top ten hold 1.5% to 2% of the sample, which has 150,000 to 200,000 clones, around 85% seen once. What was sequenced was PBMCs. The receptors were sampled from a man aged 18 to 29 in good health and CMV-seronegative.

The chain is built from TRBV6-5 and TRBJ2-2; D is undetermined. Per germline, CDR1 MNHEY and CDR2 SVGAGI. The CDR3 has 13 residues. Trimming cost V 4 bases and J 9 bases, with 12 bases left between them. CDR3 sequence: CASSSPRGRELFF. CDR3 in DNA: TGTGCCAGCAGTTCACCCCGCGGCAGGGAGCTGTTTTTT.

This clone was seen just once. The V and J genes are TRBV4-1 and TRBJ2-7, with 8 bases aligning to TRBD1. Germline assignment: CDR1 MGHRA and CDR2 YSYEKL. Unmatched junction bases numbered 16, after V lost 6 bases and J lost 6 bases. The CDR3 totals 16 residues. The CDR3 nucleotides are TGCGCCAGCAGGGCGGTCCAACAGGGGGTAGTGGGCGAGCAGTACTTC. It yields the protein CASRAVQQGVVGEQYF.

The chain joins TRBV6-5 to TRBJ2-1, with a possible D match to TRBD1 (5 bases). The CDR3 length is 15 residues. The germline V gene encodes CDR1 MNHEY and CDR2 SVGAGI. V shed 4 bases and J shed 0 bases, with 10 bases lying between them. The CDR3 nucleotides read TGTGCCAGCAGTTTACAGGTTAGCTCCTACAATGAGCAGTTCTTC. The encoded protein is CASSLQVSSYNEQFF.

The gene calls are TRBV27 and TRBJ2-1; possible D gene TRBD2, 5 bases. V was trimmed by 5 bases and J by 8 bases, leaving 19 bases between them. This CDR3 is 15 amino acids long. Germline V gene lookup returns CDR1 MNHEY and CDR2 SMNVEV (reference sequence). The DNA of the CDR3 is TGTGCCAGCAGTCCCTTTGAAGGGAGTAACGATGAGCAGTTCTTC. This encodes CASSPFEGSNDEQFF.

The V and J genes are TRBV18 and TRBJ2-7, with D perhaps matching TRBD1 (5 bases). V shed 6 bases and J shed 7 bases, with 13 bases lying between them. Germline-derived CDR1 and CDR2 are KGHSH and LQKENI. The CDR3 runs to 12 residues. This chain's CDR3 is CASSSWGGEQYF. CDR3 nucleotides: TGTGCCAGCTCGAGTTGGGGCGGAGAGCAGTACTTC.

The chain joins TRBV4-3 to TRBJ2-1, with 10 bases lining up with TRBD2. CDR1 and CDR2 (germline): LGHNA, YSLEER. J gave up 4 bases and V 4 bases, and 4 bases lay outside the gene matches. The CDR3 has 15 residues. CDR3 nucleotide sequence: TGCGCCAGCAGCCCTAGCGGGAGCTATTACAATGAGCAGTTCTTC. This sequence encodes CASSPSGSYYNEQFF.

This chain uses TRBV5-4 with TRBJ1-1; D gene unclear. Germline-derived CDR1 and CDR2 are SGHNT and YYREEE (reference sequence). The V and J ends lost 0 bases and 0 bases respectively, with 6 bases between them. The CDR3 spans 14 residues. The CDR3 bases are TGTGCCAGCAGCTTGGAGAGTATGAACACTGAAGCTTTCTTT. Its translation: CASSLESMNTEAFF.

The V gene is TRBV7-8, the J gene TRBJ2-2; 10 positions agree with TRBD2. With V trimmed by 3 bases and J by 8 bases, 12 bases remained unmatched. The CDR3 length is 17 residues. Germline CDR1 SGHVS, CDR2 FQNEAQ. The CDR3 loop is CASSFLLAGGTRGELFF. Here the CDR3 DNA reads TGTGCCAGCAGCTTCCTTTTAGCGGGAGGAACACGGGGGGAGCTGTTTTTT.

The rearrangement links TRBV4-1 to TRBJ2-5; maybe TRBD1 (6 bases). Looked up from germline, CDR1 is MGHRA and CDR2 is YSYEKL. Trimming took off 2 bases at V and 2 bases at J, with 9 bases between the two ends. This CDR3 comprises 14 residues. The CDR3 DNA is TGCGCCAGCAGCCAAATTACAGGGCAAGAGACCCAGTACTTC. Protein: CASSQITGQETQYF.

The chain employs TRBV12-5 and TRBJ2-7; 7 bases line up with TRBD1. The germline V gene encodes CDR1 LGHNT and CDR2 FRNRAP. This CDR3 is 15 amino acids long. The V gene end was trimmed by 4 bases and the J gene end by 7 bases; junction bases not matched to a gene: 13. CDR3: CASGSPRQGSEEQYF. CDR3 nucleotide sequence: TGTGCTAGTGGTTCCCCCCGACAGGGTTCGGAGGAGCAGTACTTC. The entire variable domain, with the rest obtained from reference TRBV12-5 and TRBJ2-7, is as follows: DARVTQTPRHKVTEMGQEVTMRCQPILGHNTVFWYRQTMMQGLELLAYFRNRAPLDDSGMPKDRFSAEMPDATLATLKIQPSEPRDSAVYFCASGSPRQGSEEQYFGPGTRLTVT.